This T cell receptor beta chain was retrieved from a study of OX40 agonist ivuxolimab in advanced cancers. Autoimmune disease history or systemic immunosuppression excluded patients. Produced via immunoSEQ multiplex PCR; TCRdb's table is partial and in-frame only. There are some 41,000 clones in the sample; around nine tenths occur only once, and roughly 0.51% lies in the top ten. The clonotype comes from an adult with an advanced solid tumor such as melanoma, head and neck, liver or kidney cancer. The sequences come from CD4+ or CD8+ T cells sorted from blood, collected in a trial of the OX40 agonist ivuxolimab.

In nucleotides, the CDR3 is TGTGCCAGCAAGAGCCTAGGGGGCAGCTCCTACGAGCAGTACTTC. This sequence encodes CASKSLGGSSYEQYF. V usage is TRBV6-6 and J usage is TRBJ2-7; 7 nucleotides match TRBD1. Germline V gene lookup returns CDR1 MNHNY and CDR2 SVGAGI (reference sequence). Germline trimming cut 7 bases from V and 0 bases from J; bases unmatched to any gene: 9. The CDR3 runs to 15 residues.